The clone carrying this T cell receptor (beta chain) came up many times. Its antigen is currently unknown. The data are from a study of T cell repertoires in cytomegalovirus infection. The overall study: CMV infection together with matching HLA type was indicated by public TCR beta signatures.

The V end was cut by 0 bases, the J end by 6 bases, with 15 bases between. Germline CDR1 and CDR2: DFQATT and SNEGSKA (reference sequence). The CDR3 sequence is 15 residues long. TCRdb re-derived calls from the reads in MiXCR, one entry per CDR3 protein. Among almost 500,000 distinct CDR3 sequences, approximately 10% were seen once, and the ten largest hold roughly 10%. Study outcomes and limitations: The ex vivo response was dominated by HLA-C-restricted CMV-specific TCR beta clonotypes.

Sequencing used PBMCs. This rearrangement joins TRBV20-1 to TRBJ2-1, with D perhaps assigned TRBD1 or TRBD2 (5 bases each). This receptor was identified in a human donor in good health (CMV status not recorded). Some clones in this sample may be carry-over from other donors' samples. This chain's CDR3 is CSAREPMGPSNEQFF. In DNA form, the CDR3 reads TGCAGTGCTAGAGAACCAATGGGACCGAGCAATGAGCAGTTCTTC.